This TCR beta chain originates from a study of blood T cell repertoires in COVID-19. Study background: PBMCs, B-cell-depleted T cells, or T cells were the source of the cDNA or gDNA that made up the material.

Repertoires were generated with immunoSEQ multiplex PCR, while TCRdb's copy carries only in-frame clones and drops some. Here the sample spans 180,000 or so clones, over 75% being singletons. CDR1 and CDR2 from the germline V gene are MNHNY and SVGAGI (reference sequence). CDR3 length equals 14 residues. Trimming pared 6 bases from V and 5 bases from J, leaving 16 bases between. This chain connects TRBV6-6 to TRBJ2-5; a weak D match, TRBD1 (5 bases). The clonotype comes from a woman older than 75 with acute or convalescent COVID-19. Sequenced sample: peripheral blood. CDR3 region: CASSPTWGAETQYF. The CDR3 bases are TGTGCCAGCAGCCCCACATGGGGCGCGGAGACCCAGTACTTC.